Listed below are T cell receptor beta chains from one sample, sequenced in a study of cytomegalovirus exposure and HLA in healthy donors. Assay used: immunoSEQ multiplex PCR; TCRdb lists only in-frame clones, some missing. The sample gives roughly 70,000 clones, 74% of which show up once; roughly an eighth is in the top ten. Sequenced material: PBMCs. The source is a human donor in good health. Both conserved end residues are part of each CDR3. Fields, in order: V gene, J gene, D gene, clone size, CDR3 protein, CDR3 DNA. A D gene is named only where the DNA matches it firmly. Not every row has a clone size; where given, it reads once, few, many or a size class.

TRBV28	TRBJ1-2	.	.	CASSYTGPRYGYTF	TGTGCCAGCAGTTATACAGGACCTCGCTATGGCTACACCTTC
TRBV5-6	TRBJ1-1	.	.	CASSSRRRGNTEAFF	TGTGCCAGCAGCTCCCGGCGCCGGGGGAACACTGAAGCTTTCTTT
TRBV5-1	TRBJ2-5	TRBD1	.	CASSYTGGNLQETQYF	TGCGCCAGCAGCTACACAGGGGGGAACTTGCAAGAGACCCAGTACTTC
TRBV5-4	TRBJ1-1	TRBD1	.	CASSYLGQGAHRTEAFF	TGTGCCAGCAGCTACCTCGGTCAGGGGGCCCACCGGACTGAAGCTTTCTTT
TRBV4-1	TRBJ2-1	TRBD2	.	CASSQEAGGSYNEQFF	TGCGCCAGCAGCCAAGAGGCGGGGGGCTCCTACAATGAGCAGTTCTTC
TRBV5-1	TRBJ2-7	TRBD1	.	CASSLDRGYEQYF	TGCGCCAGCAGCTTGGACAGGGGCTACGAGCAGTACTTC
TRBV6-1	TRBJ2-7	TRBD1	few	CASSDRAPGQGPSYEQYF	TGTGCCAGCAGTGACCGTGCTCCGGGACAGGGGCCAAGCTACGAGCAGTACTTC
TRBV4-1	TRBJ2-3	TRBD2	once	CASSQTSGRPDTQYF	TGCGCCAGCAGTCAGACTAGCGGGAGGCCAGATACGCAGTATTTT
TRBV5-1	TRBJ2-7	TRBD2	.	CASSLSFEREDYEQYF	TGCGCCAGCAGCTTAAGCTTCGAGCGGGAAGACTACGAGCAGTACTTC
TRBV21-1	TRBJ1-4	.	.	CASSGPTLTGRGEKLFF	TGTGCCAGCAGCGGGCCCACCCTAACAGGTAGGGGAGAAAAACTGTTTTTT
TRBV30	TRBJ2-1	.	.	CAWTSRRGNEQFF	TGTGCCTGGACTAGCAGACGAGGGAATGAGCAGTTCTTC
TRBV19	TRBJ2-2	.	.	CASKRTGGPSGELFF	TGTGCCAGTAAACGAACAGGTGGTCCCTCCGGGGAGCTGTTTTTT
TRBV6-5	TRBJ1-1	.	.	CASSRPGQKNTEAFF	TGTGCCAGCAGTCGACCCGGACAGAAGAACACTGAAGCTTTCTTT
TRBV28	TRBJ1-2	.	.	CASSSLPYGYTF	TGTGCCAGCAGTTCCCTCCCGTATGGCTACACCTTC
TRBV7-9	TRBJ1-1	TRBD1	.	CASSGQDLTNTEAFF	TGTGCCAGCAGCGGACAGGACTTAACAAACACTGAAGCTTTCTTT
TRBV2	TRBJ1-1	.	.	CASSRGGGGTEAFF	TGTGCCAGCAGTCGCGGGGGGGGTGGAACTGAAGCTTTCTTT
TRBV28	TRBJ2-4	TRBD2	.	CASSPLSAGGMGKNIQYF	TGTGCCAGCAGTCCTCTTTCAGCGGGAGGCATGGGCAAAAACATTCAGTACTTC
TRBV5-1	TRBJ2-2	TRBD2	once	CASSLLLTSEGELFF	TGCGCCAGCAGCTTGTTGTTGACTAGCGAAGGGGAGCTGTTTTTT
TRBV14	TRBJ2-3	TRBD2	once	CASSQEGGRTSGGNTQYF	TGTGCCAGCAGCCAAGAAGGAGGTCGGACTAGCGGGGGAAATACGCAGTATTTT
TRBV19	TRBJ1-5	.	once	CASSMGGRSNQPQHF	TGTGCCAGTAGTATGGGAGGACGGAGCAATCAGCCCCAGCATTTT
TRBV4-1	TRBJ2-2	.	.	CASSQDMASWSGELFF	TGCGCCAGCAGCCAAGATATGGCTAGTTGGTCCGGGGAGCTGTTTTTT
TRBV25-1	TRBJ2-1	.	few	CASSGGNAYNEQFF	TGTGCCAGCAGTGGCGGAAATGCCTACAATGAGCAGTTCTTC
TRBV10-3	TRBJ2-7	.	.	CAISEPGGGNEQYF	TGTGCCATCAGTGAGCCCGGAGGCGGTAACGAGCAGTACTTC
TRBV6-5	TRBJ2-2	TRBD1	.	CASSPGQENTGELFF	TGTGCCAGCAGTCCGGGACAGGAGAACACCGGGGAGCTGTTTTTT